This TCR beta chain was sequenced during a study of identical twins. Germline V gene data show CDR1 as SGHAT and CDR2 as FQDESV (reference sequence). Trimming cost V 5 bases and J 2 bases; bases outside gene matches: 4. The CDR3 loop spans 15 amino acids. This clonotype has a handful of counts. TCRdb re-derived calls from the 5' RACE reads in MiXCR, one entry per CDR3 protein. Counted here are roughly 470,000 distinct CDR3 sequences, roughly an eighth occurring once; the ten biggest clones make up approximately 0.9%. This sample also belongs to another study, concerning yellow fever vaccine responses in identical twins.

The chain is built from TRBV11-1 and TRBJ2-5; TRBD2 matches 11 bases. This receptor was taken from a woman in her late teens or twenties in good health. Sequences were obtained from CD4+ T cells sorted from blood. CDR3 nucleotides: TGTGCCAGCAGCATCGGGACTAGCGGACAAGAGACCCAGTACTTC. Amino acid sequence: CASSIGTSGQETQYF.